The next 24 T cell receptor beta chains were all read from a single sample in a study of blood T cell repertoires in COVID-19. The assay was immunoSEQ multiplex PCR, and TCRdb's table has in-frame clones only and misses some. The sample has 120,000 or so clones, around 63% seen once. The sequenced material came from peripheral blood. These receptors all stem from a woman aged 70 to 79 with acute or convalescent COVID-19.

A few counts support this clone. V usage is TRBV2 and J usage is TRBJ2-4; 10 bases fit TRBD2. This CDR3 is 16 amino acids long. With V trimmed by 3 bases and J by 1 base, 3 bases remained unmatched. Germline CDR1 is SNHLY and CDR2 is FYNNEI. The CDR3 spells CASSEGSGRAKNIQYF. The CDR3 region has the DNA TGTGCCAGCAGTGAGGGTAGCGGGAGGGCCAAAAACATTCAGTACTTC. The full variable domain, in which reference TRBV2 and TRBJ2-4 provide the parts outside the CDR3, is EPEVTQTPSHQVTQMGQEVILRCVPISNHLYFYWYRQILGQKVEFLVSFYNNEISEKSEIFDDQFSVERPDGSNFTLKIRSTKLEDSAMYFCASSEGSGRAKNIQYFGAGTRLSVL.

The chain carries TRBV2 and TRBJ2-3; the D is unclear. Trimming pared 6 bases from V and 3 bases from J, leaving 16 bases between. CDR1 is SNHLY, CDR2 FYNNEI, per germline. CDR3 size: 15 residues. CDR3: CASRPLVSATDTQYF. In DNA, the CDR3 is TGTGCCAGCAGACCTTTAGTGAGTGCGACAGATACGCAGTATTTT.

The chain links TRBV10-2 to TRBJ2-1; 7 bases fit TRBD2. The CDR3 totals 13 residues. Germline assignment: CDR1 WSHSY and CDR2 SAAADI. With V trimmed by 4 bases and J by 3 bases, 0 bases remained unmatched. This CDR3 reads CASSGGGYNEQFF. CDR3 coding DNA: TGCGCCAGCAGTGGGGGGGGCTACAATGAGCAGTTCTTC.

The CDR3 region is CASSLYQETQYF. The CDR3 nucleotides are TGTGCCAGCAGTTTGTATCAAGAGACCCAGTACTTC. The V gene is TRBV28, the J gene TRBJ2-5; D uncertain. CDR3 length: 12 residues. Germline loops: CDR1 MDHEN, CDR2 SYDVKM. Trimming cost V 3 bases and J 2 bases, with 4 bases left between them.

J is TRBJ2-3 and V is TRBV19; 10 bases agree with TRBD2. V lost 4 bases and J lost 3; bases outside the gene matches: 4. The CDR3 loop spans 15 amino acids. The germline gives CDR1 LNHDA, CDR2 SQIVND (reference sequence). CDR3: CASSNSGRRTDTQYF. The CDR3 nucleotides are TGTGCCAGTAGTAATAGCGGGAGGCGAACAGATACGCAGTATTTT.

The CDR3: CASSRNRGSGTEAFF. As DNA, the CDR3 is TGTGCCAGCTCACGCAACAGGGGGTCTGGCACTGAAGCTTTCTTT. This chain connects TRBV18 to TRBJ1-1; 8 nucleotides align to TRBD1. Trimming removed 4 bases from V and 4 bases from J; junction bases left unmatched: 8. CDR3 length equals 15 residues. Germline CDR1 KGHSH, CDR2 LQKENI.

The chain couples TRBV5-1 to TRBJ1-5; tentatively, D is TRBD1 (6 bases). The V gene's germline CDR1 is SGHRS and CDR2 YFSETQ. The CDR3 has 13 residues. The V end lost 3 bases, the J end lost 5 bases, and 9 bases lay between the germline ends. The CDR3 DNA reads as TGCGCCAGCAGCTACGACAGGCATCAGCCCCAGCATTTT. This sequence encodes CASSYDRHQPQHF.

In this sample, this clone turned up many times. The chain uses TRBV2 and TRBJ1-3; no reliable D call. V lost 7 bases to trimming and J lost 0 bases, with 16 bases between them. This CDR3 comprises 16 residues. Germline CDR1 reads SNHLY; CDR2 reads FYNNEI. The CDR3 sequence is CASTQTPASSGNTIYF. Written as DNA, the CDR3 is TGTGCCAGCACCCAAACTCCAGCGAGCTCTGGAAACACCATATATTTT.

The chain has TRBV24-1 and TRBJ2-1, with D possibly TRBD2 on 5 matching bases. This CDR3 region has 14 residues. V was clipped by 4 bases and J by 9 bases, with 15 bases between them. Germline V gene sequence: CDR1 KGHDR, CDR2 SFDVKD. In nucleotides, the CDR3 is TGTGCCACCAGTGAGCCCGGGATGTCCTTTGAGCAGTTCTTC. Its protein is CATSEPGMSFEQFF.

DNA of the CDR3: TGTGCCAGCAGCCCCTCTAGCGGACTCTACAATGAGCAGTTCTTC. This sequence encodes CASSPSSGLYNEQFF. This rearrangement joins TRBV7-2 to TRBJ2-1; 7 bases align to TRBD2. The germline V gene has CDR1 SGHTA and CDR2 FQGNSA. The CDR3 covers 15 residues. V gave up 5 bases and J gave up 3 bases; unmatched junction bases: 7.

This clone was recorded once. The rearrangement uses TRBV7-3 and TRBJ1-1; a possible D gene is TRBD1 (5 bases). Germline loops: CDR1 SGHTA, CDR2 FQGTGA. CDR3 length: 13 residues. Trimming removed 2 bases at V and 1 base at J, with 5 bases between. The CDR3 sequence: CASSLGQNTEAFF. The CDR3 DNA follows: TGTGCCAGCAGCTTAGGACAGAACACTGAAGCTTTCTTT.

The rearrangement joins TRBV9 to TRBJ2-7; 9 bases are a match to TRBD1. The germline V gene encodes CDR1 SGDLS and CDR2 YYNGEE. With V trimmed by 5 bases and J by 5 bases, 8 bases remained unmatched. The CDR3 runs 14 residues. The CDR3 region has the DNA TGTGCCAGCAGTCAGACAGGGGGGGTACACGAGCAGTACTTC. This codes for CASSQTGGVHEQYF.

Here the CDR3 reads CASSLKWAPSPDEQFF. CDR3 DNA sequence: TGTGCCAGCAGCTTAAAGTGGGCCCCTTCACCCGATGAGCAGTTCTTC. The rearrangement uses TRBV11-2 and TRBJ2-1; D uncertain. Between the trimmed V and J ends, which lost 2 bases and 8 bases, there was a span of 19 bases. CDR3 size: 16 residues. The germline gives CDR1 SGHAT, CDR2 FQNNGV.

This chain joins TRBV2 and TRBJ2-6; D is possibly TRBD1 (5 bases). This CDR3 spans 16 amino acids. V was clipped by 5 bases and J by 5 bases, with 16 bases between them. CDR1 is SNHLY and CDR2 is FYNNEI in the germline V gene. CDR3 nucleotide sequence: TGTGCCAGCAGTACAGGTGACGCCAACTGGGCCAACGTCCTGACTTTC. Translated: CASSTGDANWANVLTF.

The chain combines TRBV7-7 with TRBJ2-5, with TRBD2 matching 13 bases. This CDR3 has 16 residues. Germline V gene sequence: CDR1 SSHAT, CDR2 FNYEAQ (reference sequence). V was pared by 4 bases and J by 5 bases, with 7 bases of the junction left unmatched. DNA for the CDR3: TGTGCCAGCAGCTCCGGACTAGCGGGGGTCCGGGAGACCCAGTACTTC. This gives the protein CASSSGLAGVRETQYF.

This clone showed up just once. CDR3 amino acids: CASSPTGNTEAFF. The CDR3 nucleotides read TGTGCCAGCAGCCCAACCGGTAACACTGAAGCTTTCTTT. The chain employs TRBV7-3 and TRBJ1-1; D uncertain. Germline V lookup: CDR1 SGHTA, CDR2 FQGTGA. This CDR3 has 13 residues. V dropped 5 bases and J dropped 2 bases, with 9 bases sitting between them. Based on the CDR3 plus reference TRBV7-3 and TRBJ1-1, the full variable domain is GAGVSQTPSNKVTEKGKYVELRCDPISGHTALYWYRQSLGQGPEFLIYFQGTGAADDSGLPNDRFFAVRPEGSVSTLKIQRTERGDSAVYLCASSPTGNTEAFFGQGTRLTVV.

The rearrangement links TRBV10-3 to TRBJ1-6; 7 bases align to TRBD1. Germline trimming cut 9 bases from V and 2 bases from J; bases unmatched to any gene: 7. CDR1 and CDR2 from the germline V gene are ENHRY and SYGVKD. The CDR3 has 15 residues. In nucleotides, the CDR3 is TGTGCCATTTTACAGGGGAGGACCTATAATTCACCCCTCCACTTT. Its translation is CAILQGRTYNSPLHF.

The CDR3 protein is CASSVSRGTDTQYF. The CDR3 DNA sequence: TGTGCCAGCAGCGTATCGAGGGGCACAGATACGCAGTATTTT. The genes are TRBV3-1 (or the pseudogene TRBV3-2) and TRBJ2-3, with a possible D match to TRBD2 (5 bases). The CDR3 has 14 residues. V was pared by 5 bases and J by 1 base, with 10 bases between. CDR1 LGHDT and CDR2 YNNKEL come from the germline V gene (reference sequence).

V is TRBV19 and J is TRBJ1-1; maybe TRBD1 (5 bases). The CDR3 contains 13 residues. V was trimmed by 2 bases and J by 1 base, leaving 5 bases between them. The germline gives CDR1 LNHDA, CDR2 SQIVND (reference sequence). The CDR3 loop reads CASSITGNTEAFF. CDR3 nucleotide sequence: TGTGCCAGTAGTATAACAGGGAACACTGAAGCTTTCTTT.

DNA for the CDR3: TGTGCCAGCACCCTCGGGAGCTATGGCTACACCTTC. It translates to CASTLGSYGYTF. The chain employs TRBV2 and TRBJ1-2; D gene ambiguous. V was clipped by 7 bases and J by 4 bases, with 10 bases between them. The germline V gene encodes CDR1 SNHLY and CDR2 FYNNEI. This CDR3 region has 12 residues.

In DNA, the CDR3 is TGTGCCAGCAGCCCGGGACTCCTTGAAGGGGAGCAGTTCTTC. Amino acids: CASSPGLLEGEQFF. The chain combines TRBV9 with TRBJ2-1; D possibly corresponds to TRBD2 (6 bases). Trimming removed 4 bases at V and 10 bases at J, with 18 bases between. Germline V lookup: CDR1 SGDLS, CDR2 YYNGEE. This CDR3 comprises 14 residues.

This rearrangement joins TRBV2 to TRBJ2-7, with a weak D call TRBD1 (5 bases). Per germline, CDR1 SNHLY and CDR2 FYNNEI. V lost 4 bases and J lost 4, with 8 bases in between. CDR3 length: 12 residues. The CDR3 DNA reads TGTGCCAGCAGTGGGGGCGTTTACGAGCAGTACTTC. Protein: CASSGGVYEQYF. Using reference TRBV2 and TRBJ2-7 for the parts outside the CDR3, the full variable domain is EPEVTQTPSHQVTQMGQEVILRCVPISNHLYFYWYRQILGQKVEFLVSFYNNEISEKSEIFDDQFSVERPDGSNFTLKIRSTKLEDSAMYFCASSGGVYEQYFGPGTRLTVT.

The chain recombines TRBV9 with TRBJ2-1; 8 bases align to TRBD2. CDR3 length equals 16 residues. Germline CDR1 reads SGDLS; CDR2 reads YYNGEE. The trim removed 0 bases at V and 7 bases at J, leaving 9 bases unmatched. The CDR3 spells CASSVAATSGHNEQFF. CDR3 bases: TGTGCCAGCAGCGTAGCTGCAACTAGCGGACATAATGAGCAGTTCTTC.

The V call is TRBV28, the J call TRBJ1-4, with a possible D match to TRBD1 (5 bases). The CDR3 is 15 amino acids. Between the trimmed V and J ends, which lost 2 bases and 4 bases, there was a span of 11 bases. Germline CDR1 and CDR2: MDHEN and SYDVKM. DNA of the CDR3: TGTGCCAGCAGTTTAGGGGGGATACATAATGAAAAACTGTTTTTT. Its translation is CASSLGGIHNEKLFF.